This is a list of T cell receptor beta chains from one sample in a study of blood T cell repertoires in COVID-19. The method was immunoSEQ multiplex PCR; TCRdb's version includes in-frame clones alone and lacks a portion of them. The sample has fewer than 450,000 clones; 88% are singletons. The material sequenced was PBMCs or T cells enriched from blood (not recorded which). The source of these receptors is a woman aged 40 to 50 with acute COVID-19. Each CDR3 is given with its conserved first and last residue. D genes are given only for firm matches. Size values are once, few and many counts, or a class for expanded clones, and some rows have none.

V gene: TRBV19
D gene: -
clone size: -
J gene: TRBJ2-2
CDR3 DNA: TGTGCCAGTAGTAGGACAAAGAACACCGGGGAGCTGTTTTTT
CDR3 protein: CASSRTKNTGELFF

V gene: TRBV12-5
D gene: -
clone size: -
J gene: TRBJ2-1
CDR3 DNA: TGTGCTAGTTCAGGGTTTCCCTACAATGAGCAGTTCTTC
CDR3 protein: CASSGFPYNEQFF

V gene: TRBV11-2
D gene: -
clone size: -
J gene: TRBJ2-2
CDR3 DNA: TGTGCCAGCAGCTTAGGCAGGGTGAACACCGGGGAGCTGTTTTTT
CDR3 protein: CASSLGRVNTGELFF

V gene: TRBV15
D gene: -
clone size: -
J gene: TRBJ1-4
CDR3 DNA: TGTGCCACCAGCAGAGGAGGGACAACTAATGAAAAACTGTTTTTT
CDR3 protein: CATSRGGTTNEKLFF

V gene: TRBV5-6
D gene: -
clone size: -
J gene: TRBJ2-3
CDR3 DNA: TGTGCCAGCAGCGCGGTAGACAGACAATGGGATACGCAGTATTTT
CDR3 protein: CASSAVDRQWDTQYF

V gene: TRBV27
D gene: TRBD2
clone size: once
J gene: TRBJ2-1
CDR3 DNA: TGTGCCAGCAGTTCAACTAGCGGGGGGAGGGAGCAGTTCTTC
CDR3 protein: CASSSTSGGREQFF

V gene: TRBV12-5
D gene: -
clone size: -
J gene: TRBJ2-1
CDR3 DNA: TGTGCTAGTGGTTTGGGGGCAGGGGACAACGACTCCAATGAGCAGTTCTTC
CDR3 protein: CASGLGAGDNDSNEQFF

V gene: TRBV9
D gene: TRBD2
clone size: -
J gene: TRBJ2-5
CDR3 DNA: TGTGCCAGCAGCGTAGCTAGCGGGGTACAAGAGACCCAGTACTTC
CDR3 protein: CASSVASGVQETQYF

V gene: TRBV5-1
D gene: TRBD2
clone size: -
J gene: TRBJ2-2
CDR3 DNA: TGCGCCAGCAGCGAACTAGCGGGGGGGCCTGAAGGGGAGCTGTTTTTT
CDR3 protein: CASSELAGGPEGELFF

V gene: TRBV10-3
D gene: -
clone size: -
J gene: TRBJ2-2
CDR3 DNA: TGTGCCATCAAAGGTAGCGTCGTCGGGGAGCTGTTTTTT
CDR3 protein: CAIKGSVVGELFF

V gene: TRBV7-2
D gene: -
clone size: -
J gene: TRBJ1-1
CDR3 DNA: TGTGCCAGCAGATGGTCGAGGGACACTGAAGCTTTCTTT
CDR3 protein: CASRWSRDTEAFF

V gene: TRBV3-1/TRBV3-2
D gene: TRBD1
clone size: -
J gene: TRBJ1-2
CDR3 DNA: TGTGCCAGCAGCGACGGACAGGGCGGGGGCTACACCTTC
CDR3 protein: CASSDGQGGGYTF

V gene: TRBV27
D gene: -
clone size: many
J gene: TRBJ2-2
CDR3 DNA: TGTGCCAGCATAGTAGGCGGGGCGAGGACCGGGGAGCTGTTTTTT
CDR3 protein: CASIVGGARTGELFF

V gene: TRBV18
D gene: -
clone size: -
J gene: TRBJ1-6
CDR3 DNA: TGTGCCAGCTCACCACCAGGGAGCTCCTATAATTCACCCCTCCACTTT
CDR3 protein: CASSPPGSSYNSPLHF

V gene: TRBV7-2
D gene: -
clone size: -
J gene: TRBJ1-5
CDR3 DNA: TGTGCCAGCAGCTTGTACCGGGAGCAGCCCCAGCATTTT
CDR3 protein: CASSLYREQPQHF